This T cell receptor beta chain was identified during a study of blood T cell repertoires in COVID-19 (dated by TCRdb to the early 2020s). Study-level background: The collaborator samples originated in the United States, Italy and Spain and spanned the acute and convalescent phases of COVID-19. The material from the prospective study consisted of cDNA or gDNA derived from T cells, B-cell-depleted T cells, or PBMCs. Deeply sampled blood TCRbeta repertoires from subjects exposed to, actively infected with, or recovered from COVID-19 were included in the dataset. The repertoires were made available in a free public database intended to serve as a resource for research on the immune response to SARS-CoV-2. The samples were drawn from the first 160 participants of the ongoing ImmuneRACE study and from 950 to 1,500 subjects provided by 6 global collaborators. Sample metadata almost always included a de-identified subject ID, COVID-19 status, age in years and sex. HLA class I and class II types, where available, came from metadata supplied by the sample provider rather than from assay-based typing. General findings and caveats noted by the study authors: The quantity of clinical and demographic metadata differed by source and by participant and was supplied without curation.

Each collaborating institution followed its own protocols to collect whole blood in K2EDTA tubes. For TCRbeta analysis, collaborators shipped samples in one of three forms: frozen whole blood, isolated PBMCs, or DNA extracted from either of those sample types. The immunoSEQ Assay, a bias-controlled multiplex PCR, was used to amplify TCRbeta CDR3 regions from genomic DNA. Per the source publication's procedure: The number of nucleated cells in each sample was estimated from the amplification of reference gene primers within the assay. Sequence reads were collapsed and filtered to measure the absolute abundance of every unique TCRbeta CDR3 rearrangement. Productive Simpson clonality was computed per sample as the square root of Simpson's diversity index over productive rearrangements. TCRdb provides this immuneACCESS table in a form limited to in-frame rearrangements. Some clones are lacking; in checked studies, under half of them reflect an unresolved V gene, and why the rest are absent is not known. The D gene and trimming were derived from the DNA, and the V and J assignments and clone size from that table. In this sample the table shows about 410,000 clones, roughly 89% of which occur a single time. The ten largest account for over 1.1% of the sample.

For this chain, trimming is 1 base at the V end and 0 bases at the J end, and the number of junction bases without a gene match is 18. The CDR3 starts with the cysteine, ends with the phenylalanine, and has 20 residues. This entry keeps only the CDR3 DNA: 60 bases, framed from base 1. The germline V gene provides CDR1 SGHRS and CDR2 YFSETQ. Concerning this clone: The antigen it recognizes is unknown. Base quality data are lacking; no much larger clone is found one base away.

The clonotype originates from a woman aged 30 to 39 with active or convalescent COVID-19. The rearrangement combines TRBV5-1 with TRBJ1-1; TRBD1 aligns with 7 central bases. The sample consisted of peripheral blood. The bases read TGCGCCAGCAGCTTGAATGGTTTTATCGGGACAGACTCTATGAACACTGAAGCTTTCTTT. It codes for CASSLNGFIGTDSMNTEAFF.